This T cell receptor (beta chain) appears in the sequencing data of a study of neurological immune-mediated disorders. Study-wide points: TCR-beta repertoires seemed private in all groups, with no expanded CDR3 amino acid sequences shared. While HTLV-1-associated myelopathy showed the greatest TCR clonal expansion, multiple sclerosis showed the least, falling below healthy controls.

Unsorted libraries came from 2 million PBMCs stored at -80 °C. TCRdb used MiXCR to reprocess the 5' RACE reads, holding one entry per CDR3 protein. The sample has 85,000 to 90,000 distinct CDR3 sequences, roughly 3.2% seen once. This clonotype has a count of ten or more. Its specificity is not known. Germline values: CDR1 SGHVS, CDR2 FQNEAQ. The CDR3 spans 14 residues. V was cut by 4 bases and J by 2 bases, with 9 bases left in between. Sequencing used PBMCs. This TCR derives from a woman aged 45-60 years with multiple sclerosis. The chain links TRBV7-8 to TRBJ1-5; D is unclear. DNA of the CDR3: TGTGCCAGCAGCTCTTTTGAGGGCAATCAGCCCCAGCATTTT. Protein sequence: CASSSFEGNQPQHF. Full variable domain (remainder filled in from reference TRBV7-8 and TRBJ1-5): GAGVSQSPRYKVAKRGQDVALRCDPISGHVSLFWYQQALGQGPEFLTYFQNEAQLDKSGLPSDRFFAERPEGSVSTLKIQRTQQEDSAVYLCASSSFEGNQPQHFGDGTRLSIL.